In its sample, the clone carrying this TCR beta chain was seen a few times. Its cognate antigen is unknown. Disease duration under 2 months; hyperthyroidism patients were aged 18 to 65. Clinicians diagnosed patients from clinical symptoms, serum thyroxine and TRAb, thyroid ultrasound and orbital computed tomography. It was 10 ml of fresh peripheral blood that supplied the PBMCs. The data are from a study of T cells in Graves' hyperthyroidism and ophthalmopathy. The study's findings and limits: In the analysis, a 13 V-J model separated ophthalmopathy from stable hyperthyroidism.

The CDR3 has 15 amino acids. V was pared by 0 bases and J by 5 bases, with 8 bases of the junction left unmatched. CDR1 and CDR2 from the germline V gene are DFQATT and SNEGSKA (reference sequence). Template material for amplifying TCR beta CDR3 regions consisted of RNA transcripts. The HTBI primer set was used in a first-round RT-PCR of the TCR CDR3. TCRdb itself ran the multiplex PCR reads through MiXCR, one entry per CDR3 protein. The sample yields more than 550,000 distinct CDR3 sequences, around 16% seen once. This clonotype originated in a man in his forties or fifties with Graves' hyperthyroidism. V gene TRBV20-1 combines with J gene TRBJ2-3, with TRBD1 identical over 7 bases. Sequenced sample: blood. The CDR3 reads CSARDPGSGGDTQYF. CDR3 DNA: TGCAGTGCTAGAGACCCGGGCTCAGGGGGAGATACGCAGTATTTT.